These 6 T cell receptor beta chains were all obtained from the same sample, sequenced in a study of technical replicates of blood from several donors. Method: immunoSEQ multiplex PCR; TCRdb's copy keeps in-frame clones and lacks some. Altogether tens of thousands of clones are present, less than 99% being singletons, with the ten largest covering 0.2% to 0.25%. Sequenced: T cells isolated from PBMCs. The receptor source for this set is a human donor in good health.

This clone showed up just once. The rearrangement joins TRBV11-3 to TRBJ2-1; TRBD2 aligns across 12 bases. CDR3 length: 15 residues. The V gene end was trimmed by 3 bases and the J gene end by 8 bases; junction bases not matched to a gene: 5. CDR1 is SGHNT and CDR2 is YENEEA in the germline V gene. The CDR3 DNA follows: TGTGCCAGCAGCTTCGGACTAGCGGGGTGGGATGAGCAGTTCTTC. Its translation is CASSFGLAGWDEQFF.

V and J are TRBV18 and TRBJ2-7; 7 bases are shared with TRBD1. The germline V gene has CDR1 KGHSH and CDR2 LQKENI. The ends lost 6 bases at V and 4 bases at J; junction bases unmatched: 6. The length of the CDR3 is 13 residues. CDR3 sequence: CASSGDSVYEQYF. CDR3 nucleotides: TGTGCCAGCTCCGGGGACAGCGTATACGAGCAGTACTTC.

The chain combines TRBV6-6 with TRBJ2-1, with 7 bases aligning to TRBD1. The CDR3 extends over 15 amino acids. Germline CDR1 and CDR2: MNHNY and SVGAGI (reference sequence). Trimming took 8 bases from V and 10 from J; bases not matched to a gene: 17. CDR3 DNA sequence: TGTGCCAGCGGGTCCCACGACAGGGCGTCGAAGGAGCAGTTCTTC. Protein: CASGSHDRASKEQFF.

The V gene is TRBV29-1, the J gene TRBJ1-5, with TRBD1 as a possible D gene (5 bases). CDR3 length: 12 residues. Between the trimmed V and J ends, which lost 5 bases and 4 bases, there was a span of 9 bases. Germline CDR1 reads SQVTM; CDR2 reads ANQGSEA. The CDR3 region is CSVTGQNQPQHF. The CDR3 DNA is TGCAGCGTTACAGGTCAGAATCAGCCCCAGCATTTT.

J is TRBJ2-7 and V is TRBV29-1; TRBD2 matches 12 bases. Losses at the gene ends were 6 bases for V and 6 bases for J; bases not matched to a gene: 3. CDR3 length equals 12 residues. Per germline, CDR1 SQVTM and CDR2 ANQGSEA. The CDR3 is CSVGLAGTEQYF. The CDR3 DNA reads TGCAGCGTCGGACTAGCGGGAACCGAGCAGTACTTC.

CDR3 residues: CATSRDAGTDYEQYF. CDR3 coding DNA: TGTGCCACCAGCAGAGATGCAGGGACTGACTACGAGCAGTACTTC. This chain joins TRBV15 and TRBJ2-7, with D maybe TRBD2 (6 bases). The CDR3 is made up of 15 amino acids. V lost 0 bases and J lost 3, with 12 bases in between. The germline V gene has CDR1 LNHNV and CDR2 YYDKDF (reference sequence).